Below are 31 T cell receptor beta chains sequenced from a single sample in a study of blood T cell repertoires in COVID-19 (dated by TCRdb to between 2020 and 2021). Library method: the immunoSEQ multiplex PCR assay. Sourced from immuneACCESS, this table was stored by TCRdb with only in-frame sequences that have V and J called. A share of the clones is absent; for the studies checked, an unresolved V gene accounts for under half, and the remainder has no known explanation. The sample table lists tens of thousands of clones, over 75% of them with a count of one. Over 6.5% of the sample is taken by the ten largest. Input material: peripheral blood. These receptors all come from an older man with acute or convalescent COVID-19.

This clone was counted a few times. The genes are TRBV24-1 and TRBJ1-3; possible D gene TRBD1, 5 bases. Between the trimmed V and J ends, which lost 3 bases and 8 bases, there was a span of 13 bases. CDR1 and CDR2 from the germline V gene are KGHDR and SFDVKD. This CDR3 has 14 residues. CDR3 DNA sequence: TGTGCCACCAGTGATCCGGGAGCGGGGGACACCATATATTTT. Translating it yields CATSDPGAGDTIYF.

V and J are TRBV5-6 and TRBJ2-2, with D perhaps matching TRBD1 (6 bases). The CDR3 is 15 amino acids. Germline CDR1 and CDR2: SGHDT and YYEEEE. The V end lost 1 base, the J end lost 3 bases, and 10 bases lay between the germline ends. Written as DNA, the CDR3 is TGTGCCAGCAGCTTGTACAGGGTGGACACCGGGGAGCTGTTTTTT. This codes for CASSLYRVDTGELFF.

This clone has a handful of counts. The chain employs TRBV6-5 and TRBJ1-2, with 8 bases identical to TRBD1. This CDR3 comprises 13 residues. CDR1 is MNHEY, CDR2 SVGAGI, per germline. With 2 bases clipped from V and 5 bases from J, the junction kept 1 base outside the gene matches. The CDR3 nucleotides are TGTGCCAGCAGTTACGACAGGGGATATGGCTACACCTTC. It translates to CASSYDRGYGYTF.

This clone has a single count. The chain joins TRBV19 to TRBJ1-2; D remains unclear. This CDR3 has 14 amino acids. CDR1 and CDR2 from the germline V gene are LNHDA and SQIVND (reference sequence). CDR3 protein: CATSTGSTVDGYTF. The CDR3 DNA is TGTGCTACCAGTACTGGGAGCACCGTGGATGGCTACACCTTC. Complete variable domain (other parts from reference TRBV19 and TRBJ1-2): DGGITQSPKYLFRKEGQNVTLSCEQNLNHDAMYWYRQDPGQGLRLIYYSQIVNDFQKGDIAEGYSVSREKKESFPLTVTSAQKNPTAFYLCATSTGSTVDGYTFGSGTRLTVV.

The CDR3 loop reads CASSLGGVSYEQYF. The CDR3, as DNA: TGTGCCAGCAGCCTCGGGGGGGTCTCCTACGAGCAGTACTTC. The chain links TRBV3-1 (or the pseudogene TRBV3-2) to TRBJ2-7, with TRBD2 matching over 8 bases. V shed 4 bases and J 0 bases; nucleotides not matched to a gene: 2. Germline V gene data show CDR1 as LGHDT and CDR2 as YNNKEL (reference sequence). This CDR3 region has 14 residues.

This sequence joins TRBV2 and TRBJ1-2, with a tentative D call TRBD1 (5 bases). Germline V gene lookup returns CDR1 SNHLY and CDR2 FYNNEI. This CDR3 has 12 residues. Trimming removed 8 bases from V and 6 bases from J, with 13 bases in between. CDR3 in DNA: TGTGCCAGCGGTGGCGGGGGGAATGGCTACACCTTC. Translated, it gives CASGGGGNGYTF.

The V gene is TRBV6-6, the J gene TRBJ1-5; 7 bases align to TRBD1. CDR3 size: 14 residues. Germline-derived CDR1 and CDR2 are MNHNY and SVGAGI (reference sequence). J was trimmed by 2 bases and V by 6 bases; bases with no gene match: 4. In DNA form, the CDR3 reads TGTGCCAGCAGACGACAGGGTCGCAATCAGCCCCAGCATTTT. Protein product: CASRRQGRNQPQHF.

J is TRBJ2-3 and V is TRBV29-1, with TRBD1 matching 12 bases. CDR3 length: 16 residues. The J segment lost 1 base and the V segment lost 3 bases, leaving 5 bases of the junction unmatched. CDR1 and CDR2 from the germline V gene are SQVTM and ANQGSEA. This CDR3 is CSVEGTGGAGTDTQYF. The CDR3 region has the DNA TGCAGCGTTGAGGGGACAGGGGGCGCAGGCACAGATACGCAGTATTTT.

V gene TRBV27 combines with J gene TRBJ2-1; D is unclear. Trimming took off 2 bases at V and 5 bases at J, with 10 bases between the two ends. The CDR3 length is 14 residues. Germline assignment: CDR1 MNHEY and CDR2 SMNVEV (reference sequence). The CDR3 DNA reads TGTGCCAGCAGTTTACAGGCAAGGAACAATGAGCAGTTCTTC. Encoded protein: CASSLQARNNEQFF.

The chain combines TRBV18 with TRBJ2-1, with TRBD1 matching 10 bases. The V segment lost 3 bases and the J segment 10 bases; nucleotides outside the gene matches: 9. There are 15 residues in the CDR3. Germline lookup yields CDR1 KGHSH and CDR2 LQKENI. In DNA form, the CDR3 reads TGTGCCAGCTCACCCTATCGACAGGGGGCAGGGGAGCAGTTCTTC. Protein product: CASSPYRQGAGEQFF.

V and J are TRBV7-3 and TRBJ2-5, with 9 nucleotides matching TRBD1. V shed 0 bases and J 5 bases; nucleotides not matched to a gene: 4. Germline V gene sequence: CDR1 SGHTA, CDR2 FQGTGA. The CDR3 spans 15 residues. The CDR3 is CASSLTGTGMETQYF. As DNA, the CDR3 is TGTGCCAGCAGCTTAACCGGGACAGGGATGGAGACCCAGTACTTC.

The rearrangement links TRBV20-1 to TRBJ2-5; D gene unclear. Germline CDR1 and CDR2: DFQATT and SNEGSKA (reference sequence). V lost 6 bases and J lost 2, with 7 bases in between. The CDR3 has 11 residues. CDR3 region: CSAITQETQYF. DNA of the CDR3: TGCAGTGCGATAACTCAAGAGACCCAGTACTTC.

This clone has just a few counts. The same CDR3 is also encoded by other DNA sequences in this sample. The chain combines TRBV2 with TRBJ1-5; 10 nucleotides agree with TRBD1. Germline CDR1 is SNHLY and CDR2 is FYNNEI. The CDR3 is 13 residues long. V lost 6 bases to trimming and J lost 7 bases; unmatched junction nucleotides: 3. The CDR3 coding sequence is TGTGCCAGCAGGGACAGGGGGGGCCAGCCCCAGCATTTT. Residues: CASRDRGGQPQHF.

V usage is TRBV5-4 and J usage is TRBJ2-5; D is ambiguous. V was pared by 2 bases and J by 5 bases, with 4 bases between. The CDR3 extends over 11 amino acids. Germline V lookup: CDR1 SGHNT, CDR2 YYREEE (reference sequence). The CDR3 coding sequence is TGTGCCAGCAGCTTCGGGGAGACCCAGTACTTC. Its protein is CASSFGETQYF.

V gene TRBV7-9 combines with J gene TRBJ2-5; a possible D gene is TRBD2 (6 bases). Trimming took 5 bases from V and 7 from J, leaving 17 bases between them. CDR1 SEHNR and CDR2 FQNEAQ come from the germline V gene (reference sequence). The CDR3 spans 14 residues. The CDR3: CASSPGTDEGTQYF. CDR3 DNA sequence: TGTGCCAGCAGCCCCGGGACTGATGAAGGGACCCAGTACTTC.

The chain links TRBV28 to TRBJ2-2; perhaps TRBD2 as D (6 bases). Deletions cut 7 bases from V and 1 base from J, with 19 bases between. This CDR3 contains 17 residues. Germline V gene lookup returns CDR1 MDHEN and CDR2 SYDVKM. The CDR3 bases are TGTGCCAGCACCCCCGATGAGCGGAGGGGGAACACCGGGGAGCTGTTTTTT. This codes for CASTPDERRGNTGELFF. Variable domain in full (rest from reference TRBV28 and TRBJ2-2): DVKVTQSSRYLVKRTGEKVFLECVQDMDHENMFWYRQDPGLGLRLIYFSYDVKMKEKGDIPEGYSVSREKKERFSLILESASTNQTSMYLCASTPDERRGNTGELFFGEGSRLTVL.

The chain couples TRBV6-6 to TRBJ2-1, with D perhaps matching TRBD1 (5 bases). The germline V gene has CDR1 MNHNY and CDR2 SVGAGI (reference sequence). V was trimmed by 3 bases and J by 6 bases, leaving 18 bases between them. The CDR3 sequence is 16 residues long. The CDR3 coding sequence is TGTGCCAGCAGTTATAATGGGGCAGGGTCGGGCAATGAGCAGTTCTTC. It is translated as CASSYNGAGSGNEQFF.

Only one count was recorded for this clone. The V call is TRBV27, the J call TRBJ2-7; possible D gene TRBD2, 6 bases. Germline V gene sequence: CDR1 MNHEY, CDR2 SMNVEV (reference sequence). There are 13 residues in the CDR3. Trimming shortened V by 5 bases and J by 3 bases, and 11 bases separated the two germline ends. The CDR3 DNA follows: TGTGCCAGCAGTCCCTTCGGGAGCTACGAGCAGTACTTC. Amino acid sequence: CASSPFGSYEQYF.

This chain connects TRBV7-2 to TRBJ1-3, with a possible D match to TRBD1 (5 bases). The CDR3 spans 16 residues. V was cut by 5 bases and J by 4 bases, with 18 bases left in between. CDR1 is SGHTA, CDR2 FQGNSA, per germline. The CDR3 nucleotides are TGTGCCAGCAGCACAACCAGGGCCATAAGAGGAAACACCATATATTTT. This encodes CASSTTRAIRGNTIYF.

This rearrangement joins TRBV6-5 to TRBJ2-2; maybe TRBD1 (6 bases). Trimming removed 5 bases from V and 4 bases from J, with 14 bases in between. Germline CDR1 MNHEY, CDR2 SVGAGI. This CDR3 region has 15 residues. The CDR3 DNA reads as TGTGCCAGCAGTATCTACAGGGTTATCACCGGGGAGCTGTTTTTT. Its translation: CASSIYRVITGELFF.

The V call is TRBV7-2, the J call TRBJ2-1, with 11 bases that match TRBD1. Germline CDR1 is SGHTA and CDR2 is FQGNSA. The ends lost 2 bases at V and 6 bases at J; junction bases unmatched: 6. CDR3 length equals 16 residues. The CDR3 reads CASSLSAGQGGNEQFF. CDR3 sequence (DNA): TGTGCCAGCAGCTTATCGGCGGGACAGGGGGGCAATGAGCAGTTCTTC. Full variable domain (remainder filled in from reference TRBV7-2 and TRBJ2-1): GAGVSQSPSNKVTEKGKDVELRCDPISGHTALYWYRQSLGQGLEFLIYFQGNSAPDKSGLPSDRFSAERTGGSVSTLTIQRTQQEDSAVYLCASSLSAGQGGNEQFFGPGTRLTVL.

The chain uses TRBV6-2 or TRBV6-3 and TRBJ2-1; tentative D call: TRBD2 (5 bases). Germline CDR1 is MNHEY and CDR2 is SVGEGT. CDR3 length: 16 residues. The germline V and J ends were trimmed by 2 bases and 4 bases, with 15 bases remaining between them. This chain's CDR3 is CASSYGIPAGYNEQFF. In DNA form, the CDR3 reads TGTGCCAGCAGTTACGGCATTCCCGCGGGTTACAATGAGCAGTTCTTC.

The rearrangement links TRBV9 to TRBJ1-5, with TRBD1 matching over 7 bases. V trimming: 4 bases; J trimming: 6 bases; junction bases outside the gene matches: 10. Germline CDR1 SGDLS, CDR2 YYNGEE. This CDR3 is 15 amino acids long. Here the CDR3 DNA reads TGTGCCAGCAGCCGCTCGGGGACAGTCGGTCAGCCCCAGCATTTT. Translating it yields CASSRSGTVGQPQHF.

The gene calls are TRBV13 and TRBJ1-1, with a tentative D call TRBD1 (5 bases). V lost 0 bases, J lost 1 base, and 18 bases lay in between. The CDR3 consists of 18 residues. Germline CDR1 reads PRHDT; CDR2 reads FYEKMQ (reference sequence). The CDR3 region has the DNA TGTGCCAGCAGCTTAGGCCTTCTGAGTGTGGACAAGAACACTGAAGCTTTCTTT. It yields the protein CASSLGLLSVDKNTEAFF.

The chain carries TRBV6-5 and TRBJ2-5, with 9 bases aligning to TRBD1. The CDR3 totals 15 residues. V shed 3 bases, J shed 5 bases, and the junction held 7 bases outside the gene matches. The V gene's germline CDR1 is MNHEY and CDR2 SVGAGI. The CDR3 DNA reads as TGTGCCAGCAGTTATAGCTTTGGGACAGGGGAGACCCAGTACTTC. It yields the protein CASSYSFGTGETQYF.

This clone has a single count. The chain employs TRBV5-1 and TRBJ2-7; 12 bases map to TRBD1. V dropped 7 bases and J dropped 7; count of bases not matched to a gene: 6. In germline, CDR1 is SGHRS, CDR2 YFSETQ. CDR3 size: 13 residues. The CDR3 here is CASGTGGAGEQYF. As DNA, the CDR3 is TGCGCCAGCGGGACAGGGGGCGCGGGGGAGCAGTACTTC.

In its sample, this clone was seen once. V gene TRBV19 combines with J gene TRBJ1-1; 7 bases match TRBD1. V was clipped by 4 bases and J by 6 bases; unmatched bases: 11. This CDR3 has 15 amino acids. The germline V gene encodes CDR1 LNHDA and CDR2 SQIVND (reference sequence). CDR3 loop: CASSTRSTTGSEAFF. As DNA, the CDR3 is TGTGCCAGTAGTACCAGATCTACGACAGGGTCTGAAGCTTTCTTT. The whole variable domain, filled in from reference TRBV19 and TRBJ1-1, reads DGGITQSPKYLFRKEGQNVTLSCEQNLNHDAMYWYRQDPGQGLRLIYYSQIVNDFQKGDIAEGYSVSREKKESFPLTVTSAQKNPTAFYLCASSTRSTTGSEAFFGQGTRLTVV.

The chain uses TRBV16 and TRBJ2-4, with 7 bases matching TRBD1. Losses at the gene ends were 2 bases for V and 9 bases for J; bases not matched to a gene: 1. The CDR3 covers 12 residues. CDR1 is KGHSY and CDR2 is FQNENV in the germline V gene. This CDR3 reads CASSQEGAIQYF. The CDR3 DNA reads as TGTGCCAGCAGCCAAGAGGGGGCCATTCAGTACTTC.

The chain joins TRBV6-5 to TRBJ1-4, with D possibly TRBD1 on 6 matching bases. There are 15 residues in the CDR3. Trimming took 6 bases from V and 1 from J, leaving 12 bases between them. Germline loops: CDR1 MNHEY, CDR2 SVGAGI. This CDR3 is CASRGTGQTNEKLFF. The CDR3 DNA follows: TGTGCCAGCAGGGGAACAGGGCAAACTAATGAAAAACTGTTTTTT.

The chain uses TRBV5-1 and TRBJ2-1, with 8 nucleotides matching TRBD1. Trimming took 4 bases from V and 6 from J; bases not matched to a gene: 12. Germline lookup yields CDR1 SGHRS and CDR2 YFSETQ. The CDR3 contains 16 residues. CDR3 loop: CASSPNPEQGGNEQFF. CDR3 in DNA: TGCGCCAGCAGCCCAAACCCCGAACAGGGGGGCAATGAGCAGTTCTTC.

This rearrangement joins TRBV5-8 to TRBJ1-5, with a weak D call TRBD1 (6 bases). Germline assignment: CDR1 SGHTS and CDR2 YDEGEE. Trimming removed 3 bases from V and 2 bases from J, with 12 bases in between. The CDR3 runs to 15 residues. The CDR3 region has the DNA TGTGCCAGCAGCTCCCGACAGGCGCGCAATCAGCCCCAGCATTTT. Translated, it gives CASSSRQARNQPQHF.